This is a list of T cell receptor beta chains from one sample in a study of T-cell reconstitution after alpha-beta-depleted transplantation in children. TCRdb redid the calling of the PCR reads with MiXCR, one entry per CDR3 protein. The table lists about 640,000 distinct CDR3 sequences, around 16% of them singletons, with 0.85% to 1.3% in the top ten. The source material was PBMCs from the stem cell graft donor, sampled from the stem cell graft. These receptors were taken from a human donor who donated a stem cell graft to a child with acute myeloid leukemia. CDR3s include the opening cysteine and the closing phenylalanine or tryptophan. Each record gives: J gene, clone size, D gene, V gene, CDR3 DNA, CDR3 protein. A D gene is named only where the DNA matches it firmly. Clone size appears in some rows only: once, few, many, or a class for an expanded clone.

TRBJ2-2	few	.	TRBV4-3	TGCGCCAGCAGCCAAGTCTATCAGGGGCCCACCGGGGAGCTGTTTTTT	CASSQVYQGPTGELFF
TRBJ2-1	many	.	TRBV10-3	TGTGCCATCAGTGAGTCGAATGGTCATGAGCAGTTCTTC	CAISESNGHEQFF
TRBJ1-6	many	.	TRBV5-1	TGCGCCAGCAGCCCGGACGGTAATTCACCCCTCCACTTT	CASSPDGNSPLHF
TRBJ2-3	many	.	TRBV29-1	TGCAGCGTTGTGCAGCTAGCAAATGAGGATACGCAGTATTTT	CSVVQLANEDTQYF
TRBJ1-6	.	TRBD1	TRBV27	TGTGCCAGCGGAAGACAGGGTAATTCACCCCTCCACTTT	CASGRQGNSPLHF
TRBJ2-3	few	TRBD2	TRBV6-1	TGTGCCAGCAGTGCCCAGGCTAGCGGACGGGTGGATACGCAGTATTTT	CASSAQASGRVDTQYF
TRBJ2-1	.	.	TRBV20-1	TGCAGTGCTAAAAGCCCCCGGGACCCCTTAGGCAATGAGCAGTTCTTC	CSAKSPRDPLGNEQFF
TRBJ2-5	.	TRBD1	TRBV12-3/TRBV12-4	TGTGCCAGCACCCAGGGTAGCCTTTGGGCAGGGGGCAACCAAGAGACCCAGTACTTC	CASTQGSLWAGGNQETQYF
TRBJ1-5	.	.	TRBV3-1	TGTGCCAGCAGCCAAGAGGTTCAGCCCCAGCATTTT	CASSQEVQPQHF
TRBJ2-7	once	.	TRBV11-2	TGTGCCAGCAGCTCTAGACGAAACTACGAGCAGTACTTC	CASSSRRNYEQYF
TRBJ1-1	many	TRBD1	TRBV20-1	TGCAGTGCTAGAGATCCCTCGGGACAGGGAGCTTTCTTT	CSARDPSGQGAFF
TRBJ2-5	many	TRBD2	TRBV20-1	TGCAGTGCTCCTCCTACTAGCGGCCAAGAGACCCAGTACTTC	CSAPPTSGQETQYF
TRBJ1-1	few	.	TRBV29-1	TGCAGCGTTGAACGGCAGGGACCGAACACTGAAGCTTTCTTT	CSVERQGPNTEAFF
TRBJ2-1	few	.	TRBV12-3/TRBV12-4	TGTGCCAGCACCTTCTTCTGGGGCAGAGCCAATTACAATGAGCAGTTCTTC	CASTFFWGRANYNEQFF
TRBJ2-5	many	TRBD1	TRBV5-1	TGCGCCAGCAGCCAGGGGGCCTGGGAGACCCAGTACTTC	CASSQGAWETQYF
TRBJ2-1	few	TRBD2	TRBV11-1	TGTGCCAGCAGCCGGGGGGGGACGACATTTTCCTACAATGAGCAGTTCTTC	CASSRGGTTFSYNEQFF
TRBJ1-1	few	.	TRBV7-9	TGTGCCAGCAGCCGGGACAAAGGGCCCTCGAACACTGAAGCTTTCTTT	CASSRDKGPSNTEAFF
TRBJ2-3	few	TRBD1	TRBV12-3/TRBV12-4	TGTGCCAGCAGCTCAAGGGACAGGGCCACAGATACGCAGTATTTT	CASSSRDRATDTQYF
TRBJ1-2	many	TRBD1	TRBV20-1	TGCAGTGCCACGATAGGACAGGGGGCAGAATATGGCTACACCTTC	CSATIGQGAEYGYTF
TRBJ1-1	.	.	TRBV7-9	TGTGCCAGCAGACCTGCGGGGGGGAACACTGAAGCTTTCTTT	CASRPAGGNTEAFF
TRBJ2-1	.	.	TRBV7-3	TGTGCCAGCAGCTTAGGAGGGGAGCCTAACAATGAGCAGTTCTTC	CASSLGGEPNNEQFF
TRBJ2-1	.	.	TRBV12-3/TRBV12-4	TGTGCCAGCAGTTTAAGCCCCTCGAATGAGCAGTTCTTC	CASSLSPSNEQFF
TRBJ1-2	many	TRBD1	TRBV29-1	TGCAGCGTTGCCGAGACAGGGAACGGCTACACCTTC	CSVAETGNGYTF
TRBJ1-1	.	TRBD1	TRBV7-2	TGTGCCAGCAGCTCCGACAGGGCCAATTATGAAGCTTTCTTT	CASSSDRANYEAFF
TRBJ1-5	.	.	TRBV12-3/TRBV12-4	TGTGCCAGCAGTCCCGGGGAATTCGGCAATCAGCCCCAGCATTTT	CASSPGEFGNQPQHF
TRBJ2-7	many	.	TRBV30	TGTGCCTGGTCCTCTCCGACCTACGAGCAGTACTTC	CAWSSPTYEQYF
TRBJ2-7	many	TRBD1	TRBV5-1	TGCGCCAGCAGCTTTACAGGGGACGAGCAGTACTTC	CASSFTGDEQYF
TRBJ2-3	.	.	TRBV12-3/TRBV12-4	TGTGCCAGCAGTTGGATTAGCTGGCATACGCAGTATTTT	CASSWISWHTQYF
TRBJ2-5	many	TRBD1	TRBV4-1	TGCGCCAGCAGCCAGGACAGGGACCAAGAGACCCAGTACTTC	CASSQDRDQETQYF
TRBJ2-1	few	TRBD2	TRBV5-4	TGTGCCAGCAGAACTTCCGGGACTAGCGGAATTTGGGAGCAGTTCTTC	CASRTSGTSGIWEQFF
TRBJ2-3	.	.	TRBV4-1	TGCGCCAGCAGCCAAGTGGTAACCGCGATGGATACGCAGTATTTT	CASSQVVTAMDTQYF
TRBJ1-2	many	TRBD1	TRBV29-1	TGCAGCGTTCTTGAGGGGGCGTATATTGGCTACACCTTC	CSVLEGAYIGYTF
TRBJ2-1	many	TRBD2	TRBV29-1	TGCAGCGGGAAGGGGACTAGCGGGGGGGCCAAGGATGAGCAGTTCTTC	CSGKGTSGGAKDEQFF
TRBJ1-2	.	.	TRBV7-9	TGTGCCAGCACCTTGGGGAGGATGGATGGCTACACCTTC	CASTLGRMDGYTF
TRBJ2-2	.	.	TRBV15	TGTGCCACCAGCGTACCGGGACCCCAGAACACCGGGGAGCTGTTTTTT	CATSVPGPQNTGELFF
TRBJ2-5	many	.	TRBV29-1	TGCAGCGTGCGTTACCGGGGCCAACAAGAGACCCAGTACTTC	CSVRYRGQQETQYF
TRBJ2-3	few	.	TRBV12-3/TRBV12-4	TGTGCCAGCAGCGGTTATACGCAGTATTTT	CASSGYTQYF
TRBJ1-2	.	.	TRBV5-1	TGCGCCAACCCCGAGCGCTGGGCCTTC	CANPERWAF
TRBJ1-1	few	.	TRBV9	TGTGCCAGTACCCCATTACAGGATCCAGGCACTGAAGCTTTCTTT	CASTPLQDPGTEAFF
TRBJ2-1	.	.	TRBV12-3/TRBV12-4	TGTGCCAGCGCAATTCTAGAGTTTGGGGCGGGGAATGAGCAGTTCTTC	CASAILEFGAGNEQFF
TRBJ1-2	.	.	TRBV2	TGTGCCAGCCAACACGGGAACTATGGCTACACCTTC	CASQHGNYGYTF
TRBJ2-7	few	.	TRBV5-4	TGTGCCAGCAGCGCCGGGGGTTGGGGACAGCTTGCCTACGAGCAGTACTTC	CASSAGGWGQLAYEQYF
TRBJ2-2	many	.	TRBV20-1	TGCAGTGCTAGGGGGGACCTTAACACCGGGGAGCTGTTTTTT	CSARGDLNTGELFF
TRBJ1-6	many	TRBD1	TRBV20-1	TGCAGTGCTAGAGCCGGGACAGGGTCTTCACCCCTCCACTTT	CSARAGTGSSPLHF
TRBJ2-7	many	.	TRBV4-3	TGCGCCAGCAGCCAAGAAGCGTTGAGGAACGAGCAGTACTTC	CASSQEALRNEQYF
TRBJ2-1	.	.	TRBV20-1	TGCAGTGCAAACCACCGGGACACAGGGCAGTTCTTC	CSANHRDTGQFF
TRBJ1-1	.	.	TRBV5-5	TGTGCCAGCAGCTCCGGAGGTGGGGGGGCAAACACTGAAGCTTTCTTT	CASSSGGGGANTEAFF
TRBJ2-5	many	.	TRBV29-1	TGCAGCGTTGATCCAGCTGAACGCCCGGGGACCCAGTACTTC	CSVDPAERPGTQYF
TRBJ2-1	many	.	TRBV20-1	TGCAGTGCTCACCCCCCCTACAATGAGCAGTTCTTC	CSAHPPYNEQFF
TRBJ2-1	.	.	TRBV10-2	TGCGCCTTGGGGGGACAATCGGATGAGCAGTTCTTC	CALGGQSDEQFF
TRBJ1-2	.	.	TRBV11-2	TGTGCCAGCGGAAGACAGTTCTATGGCTACACCTTC	CASGRQFYGYTF
TRBJ1-5	few	.	TRBV28	TGTGCCAGCAGTTTAGGAACAGTCTATAGCAATCAGCCCCAGCATTTT	CASSLGTVYSNQPQHF
TRBJ1-1	many	.	TRBV29-1	TGCAGCGTTGAACCAGGCGGAGGGAACACTGAAGCTTTCTTT	CSVEPGGGNTEAFF
TRBJ1-2	many	.	TRBV7-2	TGTGCCAGCAGCTGGGGACGGGCTAACTATGGCTACACCTTC	CASSWGRANYGYTF
TRBJ2-3	many	.	TRBV15	TGTGCCACCAGCCGTACCGAGGTCCAGTATTTT	CATSRTEVQYF